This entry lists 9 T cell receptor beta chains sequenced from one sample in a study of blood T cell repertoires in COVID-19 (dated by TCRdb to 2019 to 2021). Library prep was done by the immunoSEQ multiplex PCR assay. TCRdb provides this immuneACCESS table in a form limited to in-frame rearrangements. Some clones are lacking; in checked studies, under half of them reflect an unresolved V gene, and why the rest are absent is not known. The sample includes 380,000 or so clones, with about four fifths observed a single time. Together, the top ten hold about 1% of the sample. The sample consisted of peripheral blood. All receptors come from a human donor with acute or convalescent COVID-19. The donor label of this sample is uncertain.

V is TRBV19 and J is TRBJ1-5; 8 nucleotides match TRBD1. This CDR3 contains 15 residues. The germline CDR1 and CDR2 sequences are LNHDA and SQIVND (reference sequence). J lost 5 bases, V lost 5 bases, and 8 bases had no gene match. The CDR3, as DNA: TGTGCCAGTAGTGACAGGGGTTCTTCTCATCAGCCCCAGCATTTT. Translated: CASSDRGSSHQPQHF.

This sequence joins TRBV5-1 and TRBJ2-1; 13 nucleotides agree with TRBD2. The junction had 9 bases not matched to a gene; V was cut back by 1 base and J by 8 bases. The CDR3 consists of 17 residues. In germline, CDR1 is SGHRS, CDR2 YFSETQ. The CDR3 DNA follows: TGCGCCAGCAGCTTGTCTTTCCGGACTAGCGGGAGTGATGAGCAGTTCTTC. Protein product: CASSLSFRTSGSDEQFF. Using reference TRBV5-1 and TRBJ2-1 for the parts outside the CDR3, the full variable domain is KAGVTQTPRYLIKTRGQQVTLSCSPISGHRSVSWYQQTPGQGLQFLFEYFSETQRNKGNFPGRFSGRQFSNSRSEMNVSTLELGDSALYLCASSLSFRTSGSDEQFFGPGTRLTVL.

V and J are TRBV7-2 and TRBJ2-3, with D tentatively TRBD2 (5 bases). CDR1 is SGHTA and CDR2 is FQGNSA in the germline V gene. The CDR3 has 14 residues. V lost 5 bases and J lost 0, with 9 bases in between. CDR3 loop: CASSLRTSTDTQYF. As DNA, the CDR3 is TGTGCCAGCAGCCTGCGGACTAGCACAGATACGCAGTATTTT.

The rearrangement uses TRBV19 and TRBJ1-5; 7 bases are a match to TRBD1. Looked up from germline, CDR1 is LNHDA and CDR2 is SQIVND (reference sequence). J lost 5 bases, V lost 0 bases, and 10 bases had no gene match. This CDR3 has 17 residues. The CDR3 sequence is CASSIDKRGHIHQPQHF. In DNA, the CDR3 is TGTGCCAGTAGTATAGATAAGAGGGGGCACATCCATCAGCCCCAGCATTTT. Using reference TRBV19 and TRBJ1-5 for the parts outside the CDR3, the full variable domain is DGGITQSPKYLFRKEGQNVTLSCEQNLNHDAMYWYRQDPGQGLRLIYYSQIVNDFQKGDIAEGYSVSREKKESFPLTVTSAQKNPTAFYLCASSIDKRGHIHQPQHFGDGTRLSIL.

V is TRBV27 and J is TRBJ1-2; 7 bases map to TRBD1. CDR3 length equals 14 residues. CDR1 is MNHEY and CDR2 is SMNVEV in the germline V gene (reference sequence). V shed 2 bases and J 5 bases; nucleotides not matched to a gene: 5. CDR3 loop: CASSLQGDGYGYTF. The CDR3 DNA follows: TGTGCCAGCAGTTTACAGGGGGATGGGTATGGCTACACCTTC.

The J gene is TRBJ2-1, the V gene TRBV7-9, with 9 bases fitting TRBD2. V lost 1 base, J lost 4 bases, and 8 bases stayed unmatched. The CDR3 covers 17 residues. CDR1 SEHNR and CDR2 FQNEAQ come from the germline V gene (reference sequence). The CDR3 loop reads CASSLGVSGRRYNEQFF. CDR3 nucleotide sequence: TGTGCCAGCAGCTTAGGGGTTAGCGGGAGAAGGTACAATGAGCAGTTCTTC.

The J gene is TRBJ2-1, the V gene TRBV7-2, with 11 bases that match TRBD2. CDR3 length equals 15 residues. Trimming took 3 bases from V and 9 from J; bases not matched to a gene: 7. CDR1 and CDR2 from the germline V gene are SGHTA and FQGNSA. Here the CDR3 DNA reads TGTGCCAGCAGCTTTAGCGGGGGGGCCTTGATTGAGCAGTTCTTC. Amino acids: CASSFSGGALIEQFF. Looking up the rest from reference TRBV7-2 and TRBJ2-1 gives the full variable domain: GAGVSQSPSNKVTEKGKDVELRCDPISGHTALYWYRQSLGQGLEFLIYFQGNSAPDKSGLPSDRFSAERTGGSVSTLTIQRTQQEDSAVYLCASSFSGGALIEQFFGPGTRLTVL.

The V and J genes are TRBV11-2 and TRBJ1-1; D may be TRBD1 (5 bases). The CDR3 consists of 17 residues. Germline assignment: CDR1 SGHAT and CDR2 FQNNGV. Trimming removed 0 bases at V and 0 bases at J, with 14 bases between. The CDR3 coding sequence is TGTGCCAGCAGCTTAGATGGGAGGGGCGGGGTGAACACTGAAGCTTTCTTT. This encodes CASSLDGRGGVNTEAFF.

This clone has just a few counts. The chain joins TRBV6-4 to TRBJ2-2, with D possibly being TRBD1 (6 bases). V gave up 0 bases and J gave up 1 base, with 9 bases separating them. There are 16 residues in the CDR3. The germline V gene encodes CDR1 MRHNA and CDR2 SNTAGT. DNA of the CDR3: TGTGCCAGCAGTGACTCGGGACACGAGAACACCGGGGAGCTGTTTTTT. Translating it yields CASSDSGHENTGELFF.